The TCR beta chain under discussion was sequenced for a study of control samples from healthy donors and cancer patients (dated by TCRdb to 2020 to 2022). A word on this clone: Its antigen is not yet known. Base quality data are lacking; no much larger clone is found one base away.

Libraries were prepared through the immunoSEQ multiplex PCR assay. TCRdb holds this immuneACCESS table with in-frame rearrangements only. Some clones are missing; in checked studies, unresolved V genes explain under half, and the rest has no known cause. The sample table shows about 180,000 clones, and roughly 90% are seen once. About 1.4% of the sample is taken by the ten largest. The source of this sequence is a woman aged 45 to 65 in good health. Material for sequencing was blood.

The nucleotide sequence reads TGTGCCAGCAGCGCGGCCCCAGGGGACCTGAACACTGAAGCTTTCTTT. This is translated as CASSAAPGDLNTEAFF. The chain joins TRBV2 to TRBJ1-1; the D gene is perhaps TRBD1, from 6 matching bases. V is cut by 6 bases and J by 0 bases, and the space between the germline ends is 17 bases. CDR1 SNHLY and CDR2 FYNNEI were looked up in the germline V gene. From its cysteine to its phenylalanine, the CDR3 spans 16 amino acids. This entry keeps only the CDR3 DNA: 48 bases, framed from base 1.